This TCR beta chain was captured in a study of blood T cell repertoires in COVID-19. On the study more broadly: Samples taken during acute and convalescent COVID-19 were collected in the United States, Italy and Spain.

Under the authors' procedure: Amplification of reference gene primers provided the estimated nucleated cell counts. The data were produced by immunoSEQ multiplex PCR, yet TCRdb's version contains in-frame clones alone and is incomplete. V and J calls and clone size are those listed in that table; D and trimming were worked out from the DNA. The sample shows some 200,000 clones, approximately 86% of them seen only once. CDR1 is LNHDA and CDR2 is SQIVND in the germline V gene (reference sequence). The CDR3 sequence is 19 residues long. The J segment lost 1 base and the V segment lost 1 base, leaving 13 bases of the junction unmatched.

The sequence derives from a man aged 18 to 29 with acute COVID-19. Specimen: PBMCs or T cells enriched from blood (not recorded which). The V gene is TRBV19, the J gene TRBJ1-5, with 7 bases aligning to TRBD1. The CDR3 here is CASSIAMGTEWDSNQPQHF. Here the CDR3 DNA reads TGTGCCAGTAGTATAGCCATGGGGACAGAATGGGACAGCAATCAGCCCCAGCATTTT.